The rows below give T cell receptor beta chains drawn from one sample of a study of blood T cell repertoires in COVID-19. Using immunoSEQ multiplex PCR, the repertoire was profiled, and TCRdb retains in-frame clones only, with some absent. The sample contains more than 200,000 clones, about 91% of which appear only once. Sequencing was performed on peripheral blood. The receptor source for this set is a woman aged 25 to 39 with COVID-19, enrolled during active disease. Both conserved end residues are part of each CDR3. The D gene is left open where the match is weak. Clone size is shown for a subset of rows, as once, few, many or a class of expanded clone.

TRBJ1-2 NA NA TRBV6-5 CASSPRWGVRDGYTF TGTGCCAGCAGTCCCAGGTGGGGGGTAAGGGATGGCTACACCTTC
TRBJ1-1 TRBD1 NA TRBV6-2/TRBV6-3 CASSAPGQNMNTEAFF TGTGCCAGCAGCGCTCCGGGACAGAACATGAACACTGAAGCTTTCTTT
TRBJ2-2 NA NA TRBV6-4 CASSDTGAANTGELFF TGTGCCAGCAGTGACACGGGAGCGGCGAACACCGGGGAGCTGTTTTTT
TRBJ1-2 NA once TRBV28 CASRPPGVSVYGYTF TGTGCCAGCAGACCTCCCGGGGTGTCAGTCTATGGCTACACCTTC
TRBJ2-3 TRBD1 NA TRBV24-1 CATSDLAGQGLGDTQYF TGTGCCACCAGTGATTTGGCGGGACAGGGGCTGGGAGATACGCAGTATTTT
TRBJ1-2 NA NA TRBV27 CASSPRRPGRGGYTF TGTGCCAGCAGTCCCCGACGTCCGGGCAGGGGTGGCTACACCTTC
TRBJ2-3 TRBD2 NA TRBV11-3 CASSLGGGLVSWGTDTQYF TGTGCCAGCAGCTTAGGGGGGGGTTTAGTAAGTTGGGGCACAGATACGCAGTATTTT
TRBJ1-6 TRBD1 NA TRBV3-1/TRBV3-2 CASSQTTGSYNSPLHF TGTGCCAGCAGCCAAACGACAGGGAGTTATAATTCACCCCTCCACTTT
TRBJ2-1 NA once TRBV9 CASSVFGYNEQFF TGTGCCAGCAGCGTTTTCGGTTACAATGAGCAGTTCTTC
TRBJ1-2 TRBD1 NA TRBV5-5 CASSLGPGGDYGYTF TGTGCCAGCAGCTTGGGCCCAGGGGGCGACTATGGCTACACCTTC
TRBJ2-2 NA NA TRBV5-6 CASSPRYTGELFF TGTGCCAGCAGCCCTAGATACACCGGGGAGCTGTTTTTT
TRBJ1-2 TRBD1 few TRBV25-1 CASKRGGAFGYTF TGTGCCAGCAAGAGAGGGGGCGCCTTTGGCTACACCTTC
TRBJ2-1 NA NA TRBV5-1 CASSLEGEWSYNEQFF TGCGCCAGCAGCTTGGAGGGGGAGTGGTCCTACAATGAGCAGTTCTTC
TRBJ2-7 TRBD1 NA TRBV28 CARLRQGLGGYEQYF TGTGCCAGATTGAGACAGGGTCTTGGAGGCTACGAGCAGTACTTC
TRBJ1-6 TRBD1 many TRBV2 CASSTPPGQYNSPLHF TGTGCCAGCAGTACCCCGCCGGGACAGTATAATTCACCCCTCCACTTT
TRBJ1-3 TRBD1 NA TRBV10-2 CASSESGTGSGNTIYF TGCGCCAGCAGTGAGTCCGGGACAGGCTCTGGAAACACCATATATTTT
TRBJ1-3 NA once TRBV5-1 CASSFDGGLGNTIYF TGCGCCAGCAGCTTCGACGGAGGATTAGGAAACACCATATATTTT
TRBJ2-6 NA NA TRBV3-1/TRBV3-2 CASSQDRATELASGANVLTF TGTGCCAGCAGCCAAGATCGGGCGACAGAGCTCGCCTCTGGGGCCAACGTCCTGACTTTC
TRBJ1-3 TRBD1 once TRBV15 CATSRAPGQGGNTIYF TGTGCCACCAGCAGAGCACCGGGACAGGGTGGAAACACCATATATTTT
TRBJ2-1 TRBD2 NA TRBV10-3 CAISQLAEGYNEQFF TGTGCCATCAGTCAACTAGCGGAGGGTTACAATGAGCAGTTCTTC
TRBJ1-5 NA NA TRBV11-3 CASRPKQLSNQPQHF TGTGCCAGCAGACCGAAACAGCTTAGCAATCAGCCCCAGCATTTT
TRBJ1-1 TRBD1 NA TRBV28 CASRSTTGDLTEAFF TGTGCCAGCAGATCAACGACAGGGGACCTTACTGAAGCTTTCTTT
TRBJ1-2 TRBD1 NA TRBV5-1 CASSPQTGNYGYTF TGCGCCAGCAGCCCACAGACAGGGAACTATGGCTACACCTTC
TRBJ2-2 TRBD2 NA TRBV7-7 CASSPSTSGTGELFF TGTGCTAGCAGCCCGTCGACTAGCGGCACCGGGGAGCTGTTTTTT
TRBJ1-2 TRBD1 NA TRBV3-1/TRBV3-2 CASSLQTGTLYGYTF TGTGCCAGCAGCCTTCAGACAGGGACGCTCTATGGCTACACCTTC
TRBJ2-1 TRBD2 NA TRBV19 CASRSVGGGGNEQFF TGTGCCAGTAGATCCGTGGGCGGGGGTGGCAATGAGCAGTTCTTC
TRBJ1-3 NA NA TRBV30 CAWSVGLGSSGNTIYF TGTGCCTGGAGTGTTGGCTTGGGGAGCTCTGGAAACACCATATATTTT
TRBJ2-3 NA once TRBV3-1/TRBV3-2 CASSRGETHPDTQYF TGTGCCAGCAGCCGGGGGGAGACTCACCCCGATACGCAGTATTTT
TRBJ2-1 TRBD2 NA TRBV12-3/TRBV12-4 CASAPGTMNEQFF TGTGCCAGCGCCCCCGGGACTATGAATGAGCAGTTCTTC
TRBJ2-7 TRBD1 NA TRBV28 CASSRGTGVAYEQYF TGTGCCAGCAGTCGGGGGACAGGGGTCGCCTACGAGCAGTACTTC
TRBJ2-1 TRBD2 NA TRBV6-2/TRBV6-3 CASSDFVAGGPRNEQFF TGTGCCAGCAGCGATTTTGTAGCGGGGGGGCCTCGCAATGAGCAGTTCTTC